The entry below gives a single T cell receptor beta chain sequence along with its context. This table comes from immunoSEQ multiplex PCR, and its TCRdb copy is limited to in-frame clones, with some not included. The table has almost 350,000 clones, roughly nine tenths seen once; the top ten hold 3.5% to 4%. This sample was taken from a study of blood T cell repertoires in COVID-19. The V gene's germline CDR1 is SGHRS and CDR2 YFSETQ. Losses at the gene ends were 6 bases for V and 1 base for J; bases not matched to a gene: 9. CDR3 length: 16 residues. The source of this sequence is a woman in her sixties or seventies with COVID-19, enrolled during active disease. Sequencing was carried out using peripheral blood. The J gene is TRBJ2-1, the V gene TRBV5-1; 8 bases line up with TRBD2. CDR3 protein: CASISGGGQSYNEQFF. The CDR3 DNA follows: TGCGCCAGCATTTCTGGCGGGGGGCAATCCTACAATGAGCAGTTCTTC. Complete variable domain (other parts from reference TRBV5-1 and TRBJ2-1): KAGVTQTPRYLIKTRGQQVTLSCSPISGHRSVSWYQQTPGQGLQFLFEYFSETQRNKGNFPGRFSGRQFSNSRSEMNVSTLELGDSALYLCASISGGGQSYNEQFFGPGTRLTVL.